This T cell receptor (beta chain) was identified in a study of T cells in Graves' hyperthyroidism and ophthalmopathy. Overall study findings and caveats: Blood also carried most thyroid clonotypes expanded above 0.001.

This CDR3 comprises 16 residues. V was pared by 4 bases and J by 2 bases, with 15 bases between. CDR1 is SGHTA, CDR2 FQGNSA, per germline. Points on this clonotype: What it binds is unknown.

It was RNA transcripts that yielded the amplified TCR beta CDR3 regions. HTBI primers were employed in a first-round RT-PCR of the TCR CDR3. TCRdb ran MiXCR on the multiplex PCR reads and lists one entry per CDR3 protein. In the table there are 530,000 or so distinct CDR3 sequences, about 45% of which are singletons. Patients between 18 and 65 years old had hyperthyroidism, newly diagnosed and lasting under 2 months. Reasons for excluding patients were uncontrolled infection, other autoimmune disease, pregnancy or lactation. The chain uses TRBV7-2 and TRBJ1-3; D not certain. Source material: peripheral blood or thyroid tissue (not recorded which). The receptor was isolated from a young woman with Graves' hyperthyroidism. CDR3 protein: CASSSWSGPPGNTIYF. CDR3 DNA sequence: TGTGCCAGCAGCTCATGGTCCGGCCCTCCTGGAAACACCATATATTTT.